This T cell receptor (beta chain) was sequenced in a study of early T cells in non-severe SARS-CoV-2 infection. Study-wide results and caveats: The study's VDJdb matching favored anti-spike CD8 responses and missed private and CD4 specificities.

This clonotype was counted a few times. No antigen is known for it. TCRdb itself ran the 5' RACE reads through MiXCR, one entry per CDR3 protein. There are roughly 100,000 distinct CDR3 sequences in the sample; around 13% occur only once, and about 5.7% lies in the top ten. The CDR3 is made up of 13 amino acids. The germline CDR1 and CDR2 sequences are LGHDT and YNNKEL (reference sequence). Trimming removed 1 base from V and 9 bases from J, with 10 bases in between. Sample: whole blood. The chain recombines TRBV3-1 with TRBJ2-1, with D unresolved. The receptor's source is an adult who was a healthcare worker with PCR-confirmed SARS-CoV-2 infection or an uninfected control (not recorded which). The CDR3 DNA sequence: TGTGCCAGCAGCCAAGGTAGAGGAGTTGAGCAGTTCTTC. Translated: CASSQGRGVEQFF.